Listed below are T cell receptor beta chains from one sample, sequenced in a study of PD-L1 blockade in urothelial cancer. Produced via immunoSEQ multiplex PCR; TCRdb's table is partial and in-frame only. Among under 60,000 clones listed, about 88% were seen once. Sequences were derived from PBMCs, sampled around atezolizumab (anti-PD-L1) treatment. These receptors were obtained from a man in his sixties or seventies with urothelial cancer. Each CDR3 is given with its conserved first and last residue. A D gene is named only where the DNA matches it firmly. Clone size is stated in some rows and not others, as once, few, many or a class when expanded.

>-|16|-|TRBJ2-2|TRBV19
TGTGCCAGTAGTATGCCTTTACAGACGAACACCGGGGAGCTGTTTTTT
CASSMPLQTNTGELFF
>TRBD1|14|-|TRBJ1-2|TRBV19
TGTGCCAGTAGTGCCGGGACAGGGGATGGTGGCTACACCTTC
CASSAGTGDGGYTF
>-|14|-|TRBJ1-5|TRBV4-1
TGCGCCAGCAGCAACCCGGGATTCAATCAGCCCCAGCATTTT
CASSNPGFNQPQHF
>TRBD2|15|-|TRBJ2-3|TRBV7-3
TGTGCCAGCAGCAGCCTAGCGGGAGGGACAGATACGCAGTATTTT
CASSSLAGGTDTQYF
>-|15|-|TRBJ1-5|TRBV28
TGTGCCAGCAGTCTGAGCGGGGGAGACAATCAGCCCCAGCATTTT
CASSLSGGDNQPQHF
>-|12|-|TRBJ1-1|TRBV30
TGTGCCTGGAACCCCCTCGGGTCGCAAGCTTTCTTT
CAWNPLGSQAFF
>TRBD2|15|-|TRBJ2-7|TRBV7-9
TGTGCCAGCAGCCCTACTCGGCTAGCGGAAGACGAGCAGTACTTC
CASSPTRLAEDEQYF
>-|15|once|TRBJ2-6|TRBV27
TGTGCCAGCAGCCCTCGGGGCTCTGGGGCCAACGTCCTGACTTTC
CASSPRGSGANVLTF
>TRBD1|16|-|TRBJ2-2|TRBV7-2
TGTGCCAGCAGCTTACAGACAGGGCAGAACACCGGGGAGCTGTTTTTT
CASSLQTGQNTGELFF
>TRBD1|17|-|TRBJ1-1|TRBV5-1
TGCGCCAGCAGCTCCGCGGTGACAGGGGGCCTGAACACTGAAGCTTTCTTT
CASSSAVTGGLNTEAFF
>-|14|-|TRBJ2-7|TRBV2
TGTGCCAGCAGTGATCCCCCCGGATCTTACGAGCGGTACTTC
CASSDPPGSYERYF
>-|15|-|TRBJ2-5|TRBV27
TGTGCCAGCAGTTTAGGGATTTCAGGGCAAGAGACCCAGTACTTC
CASSLGISGQETQYF